This TCR beta chain comes out of a study of T cells after yellow fever vaccination. For the study at large: With SMART-Seq v4 Ultra Low Input, the fractions containing low cell numbers were prepared.

Synthesis of TCR cDNA relied on 5'RACE template switching, which attached a universal primer site and UMIs. TCRdb re-called the 5' RACE reads through MiXCR, storing one row per CDR3 protein. Counted here are around 310,000 distinct CDR3 sequences, 7.5% to 9% occurring once; the ten biggest clones make up roughly 18%. V gave up 4 bases and J gave up 6 bases, with 12 bases separating them. Germline CDR1 SGHRS, CDR2 YFSETQ. The CDR3 covers 13 residues. Findings of the study overall: The study found a weaker secondary response that peaked faster, day 5 versus 15. Most primary-vaccination clones reappeared after the booster (around 95% CD4, about 88% CD8).

This clonotype was seen many times. Its cognate antigen is unknown. The origin of this receptor is a man younger than 35 who received the YFV17D yellow fever vaccine. This sample comprised PBMCs, obtained on the day of the first yellow fever vaccination. The chain joins TRBV5-1 to TRBJ2-3; TRBD2 is a possible D gene (6 bases). CDR3 region: CASSPRSGDTQYF. CDR3 nucleotide sequence: TGCGCCAGCAGCCCCCGGAGCGGGGATACGCAGTATTTT.